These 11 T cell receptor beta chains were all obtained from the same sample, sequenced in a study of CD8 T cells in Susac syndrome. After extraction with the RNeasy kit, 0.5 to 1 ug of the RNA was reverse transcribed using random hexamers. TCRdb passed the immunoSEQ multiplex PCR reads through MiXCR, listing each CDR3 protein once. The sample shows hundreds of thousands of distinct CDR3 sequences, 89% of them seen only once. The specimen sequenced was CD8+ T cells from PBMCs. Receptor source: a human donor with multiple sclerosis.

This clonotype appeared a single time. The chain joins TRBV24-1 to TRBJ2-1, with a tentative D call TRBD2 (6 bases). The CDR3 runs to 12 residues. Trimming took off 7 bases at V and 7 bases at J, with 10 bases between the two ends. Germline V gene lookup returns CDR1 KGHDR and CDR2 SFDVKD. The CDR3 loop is CATRGDSNEQFF. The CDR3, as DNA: TGTGCCACCAGGGGGGACTCAAATGAGCAGTTCTTC.

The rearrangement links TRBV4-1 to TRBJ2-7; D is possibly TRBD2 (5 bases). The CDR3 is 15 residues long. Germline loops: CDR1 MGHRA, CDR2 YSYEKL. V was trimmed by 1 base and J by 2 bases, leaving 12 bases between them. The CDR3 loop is CASSQGTSRTYEQYF. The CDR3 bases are TGCGCCAGCAGCCAAGGGACTTCAAGGACCTACGAGCAGTACTTC.

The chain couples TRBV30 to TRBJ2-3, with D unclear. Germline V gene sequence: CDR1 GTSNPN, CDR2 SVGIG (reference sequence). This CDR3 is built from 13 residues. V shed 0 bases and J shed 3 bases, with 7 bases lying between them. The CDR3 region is CAWSVIGTDTQYF. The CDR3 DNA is TGTGCCTGGAGTGTAATCGGGACAGATACGCAGTATTTT.

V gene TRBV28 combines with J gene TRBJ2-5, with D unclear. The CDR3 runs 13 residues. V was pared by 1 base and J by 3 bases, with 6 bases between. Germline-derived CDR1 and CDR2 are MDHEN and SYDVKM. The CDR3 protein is CASSLLTEETQYF. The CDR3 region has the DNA TGTGCCAGCAGTTTATTAACTGAAGAGACCCAGTACTTC.

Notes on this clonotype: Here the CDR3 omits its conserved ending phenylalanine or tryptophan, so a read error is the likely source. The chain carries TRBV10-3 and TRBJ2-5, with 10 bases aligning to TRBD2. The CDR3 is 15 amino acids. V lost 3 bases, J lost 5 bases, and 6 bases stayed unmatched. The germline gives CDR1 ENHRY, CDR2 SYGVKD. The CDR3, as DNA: TGTGCCATCAGTGATAGCGGGGGGAACACCGAGACCCAGTACTCC. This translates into CAISDSGGNTETQYS.

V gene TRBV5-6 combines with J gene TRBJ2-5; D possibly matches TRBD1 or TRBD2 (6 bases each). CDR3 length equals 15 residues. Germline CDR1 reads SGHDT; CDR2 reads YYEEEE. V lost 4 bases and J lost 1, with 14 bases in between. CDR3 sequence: CASSPEGGLQETQYF. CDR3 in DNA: TGTGCCAGCAGCCCCGAGGGGGGCCTCCAAGAGACCCAGTACTTC.

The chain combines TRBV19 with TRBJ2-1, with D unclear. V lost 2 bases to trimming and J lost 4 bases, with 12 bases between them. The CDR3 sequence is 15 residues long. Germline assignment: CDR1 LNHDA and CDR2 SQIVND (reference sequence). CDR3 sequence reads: CASSISPRVYNEQFF. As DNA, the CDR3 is TGTGCCAGTAGTATATCCCCCCGGGTGTACAATGAGCAGTTCTTC.

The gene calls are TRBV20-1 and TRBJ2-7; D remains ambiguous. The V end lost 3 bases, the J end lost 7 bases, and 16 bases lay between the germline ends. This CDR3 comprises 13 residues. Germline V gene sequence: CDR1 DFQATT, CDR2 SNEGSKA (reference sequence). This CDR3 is CSASLGTPREQYF. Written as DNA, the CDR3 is TGCAGTGCTAGTTTAGGCACCCCGAGGGAGCAGTACTTC.

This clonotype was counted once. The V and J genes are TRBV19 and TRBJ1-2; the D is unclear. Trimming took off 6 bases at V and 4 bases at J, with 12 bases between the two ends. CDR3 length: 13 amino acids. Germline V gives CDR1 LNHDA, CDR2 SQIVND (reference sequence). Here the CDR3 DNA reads TGTGCCAGTAGCCCCGCGGATGTCTATGGCTACACCTTC. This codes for CASSPADVYGYTF. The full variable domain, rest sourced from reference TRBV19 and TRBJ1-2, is DGGITQSPKYLFRKEGQNVTLSCEQNLNHDAMYWYRQDPGQGLRLIYYSQIVNDFQKGDIAEGYSVSREKKESFPLTVTSAQKNPTAFYLCASSPADVYGYTFGSGTRLTVV.

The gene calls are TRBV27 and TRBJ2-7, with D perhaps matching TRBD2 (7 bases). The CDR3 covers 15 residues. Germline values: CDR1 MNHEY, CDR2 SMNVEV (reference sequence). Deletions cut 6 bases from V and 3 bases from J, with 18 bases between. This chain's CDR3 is CASSIRGAELYEQYF. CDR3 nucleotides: TGTGCCAGCAGCATACGGGGGGCCGAACTCTACGAGCAGTACTTC.

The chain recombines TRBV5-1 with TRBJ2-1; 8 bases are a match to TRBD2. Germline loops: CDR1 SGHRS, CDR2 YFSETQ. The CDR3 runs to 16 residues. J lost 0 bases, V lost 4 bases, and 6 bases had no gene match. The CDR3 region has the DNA TGCGCCAGCAGCCCCGGGGGGGGCTACTCCTACAATGAGCAGTTCTTC. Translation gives CASSPGGGYSYNEQFF.